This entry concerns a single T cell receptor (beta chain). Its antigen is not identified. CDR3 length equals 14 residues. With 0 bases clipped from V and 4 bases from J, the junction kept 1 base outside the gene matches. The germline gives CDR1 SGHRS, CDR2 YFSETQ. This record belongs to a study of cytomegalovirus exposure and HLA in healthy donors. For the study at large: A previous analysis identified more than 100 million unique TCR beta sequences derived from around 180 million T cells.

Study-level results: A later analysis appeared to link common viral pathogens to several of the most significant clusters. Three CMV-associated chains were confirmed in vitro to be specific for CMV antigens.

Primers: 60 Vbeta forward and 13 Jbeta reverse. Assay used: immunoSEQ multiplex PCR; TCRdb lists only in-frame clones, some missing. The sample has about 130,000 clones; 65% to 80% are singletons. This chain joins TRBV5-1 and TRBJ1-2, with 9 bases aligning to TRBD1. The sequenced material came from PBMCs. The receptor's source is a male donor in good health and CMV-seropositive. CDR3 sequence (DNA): TGCGCCAGCAGCTTGGCGGACAGGGGCTATGGCTACACCTTC. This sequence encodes CASSLADRGYGYTF. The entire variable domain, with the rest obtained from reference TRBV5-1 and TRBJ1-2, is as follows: KAGVTQTPRYLIKTRGQQVTLSCSPISGHRSVSWYQQTPGQGLQFLFEYFSETQRNKGNFPGRFSGRQFSNSRSEMNVSTLELGDSALYLCASSLADRGYGYTFGSGTRLTVV.